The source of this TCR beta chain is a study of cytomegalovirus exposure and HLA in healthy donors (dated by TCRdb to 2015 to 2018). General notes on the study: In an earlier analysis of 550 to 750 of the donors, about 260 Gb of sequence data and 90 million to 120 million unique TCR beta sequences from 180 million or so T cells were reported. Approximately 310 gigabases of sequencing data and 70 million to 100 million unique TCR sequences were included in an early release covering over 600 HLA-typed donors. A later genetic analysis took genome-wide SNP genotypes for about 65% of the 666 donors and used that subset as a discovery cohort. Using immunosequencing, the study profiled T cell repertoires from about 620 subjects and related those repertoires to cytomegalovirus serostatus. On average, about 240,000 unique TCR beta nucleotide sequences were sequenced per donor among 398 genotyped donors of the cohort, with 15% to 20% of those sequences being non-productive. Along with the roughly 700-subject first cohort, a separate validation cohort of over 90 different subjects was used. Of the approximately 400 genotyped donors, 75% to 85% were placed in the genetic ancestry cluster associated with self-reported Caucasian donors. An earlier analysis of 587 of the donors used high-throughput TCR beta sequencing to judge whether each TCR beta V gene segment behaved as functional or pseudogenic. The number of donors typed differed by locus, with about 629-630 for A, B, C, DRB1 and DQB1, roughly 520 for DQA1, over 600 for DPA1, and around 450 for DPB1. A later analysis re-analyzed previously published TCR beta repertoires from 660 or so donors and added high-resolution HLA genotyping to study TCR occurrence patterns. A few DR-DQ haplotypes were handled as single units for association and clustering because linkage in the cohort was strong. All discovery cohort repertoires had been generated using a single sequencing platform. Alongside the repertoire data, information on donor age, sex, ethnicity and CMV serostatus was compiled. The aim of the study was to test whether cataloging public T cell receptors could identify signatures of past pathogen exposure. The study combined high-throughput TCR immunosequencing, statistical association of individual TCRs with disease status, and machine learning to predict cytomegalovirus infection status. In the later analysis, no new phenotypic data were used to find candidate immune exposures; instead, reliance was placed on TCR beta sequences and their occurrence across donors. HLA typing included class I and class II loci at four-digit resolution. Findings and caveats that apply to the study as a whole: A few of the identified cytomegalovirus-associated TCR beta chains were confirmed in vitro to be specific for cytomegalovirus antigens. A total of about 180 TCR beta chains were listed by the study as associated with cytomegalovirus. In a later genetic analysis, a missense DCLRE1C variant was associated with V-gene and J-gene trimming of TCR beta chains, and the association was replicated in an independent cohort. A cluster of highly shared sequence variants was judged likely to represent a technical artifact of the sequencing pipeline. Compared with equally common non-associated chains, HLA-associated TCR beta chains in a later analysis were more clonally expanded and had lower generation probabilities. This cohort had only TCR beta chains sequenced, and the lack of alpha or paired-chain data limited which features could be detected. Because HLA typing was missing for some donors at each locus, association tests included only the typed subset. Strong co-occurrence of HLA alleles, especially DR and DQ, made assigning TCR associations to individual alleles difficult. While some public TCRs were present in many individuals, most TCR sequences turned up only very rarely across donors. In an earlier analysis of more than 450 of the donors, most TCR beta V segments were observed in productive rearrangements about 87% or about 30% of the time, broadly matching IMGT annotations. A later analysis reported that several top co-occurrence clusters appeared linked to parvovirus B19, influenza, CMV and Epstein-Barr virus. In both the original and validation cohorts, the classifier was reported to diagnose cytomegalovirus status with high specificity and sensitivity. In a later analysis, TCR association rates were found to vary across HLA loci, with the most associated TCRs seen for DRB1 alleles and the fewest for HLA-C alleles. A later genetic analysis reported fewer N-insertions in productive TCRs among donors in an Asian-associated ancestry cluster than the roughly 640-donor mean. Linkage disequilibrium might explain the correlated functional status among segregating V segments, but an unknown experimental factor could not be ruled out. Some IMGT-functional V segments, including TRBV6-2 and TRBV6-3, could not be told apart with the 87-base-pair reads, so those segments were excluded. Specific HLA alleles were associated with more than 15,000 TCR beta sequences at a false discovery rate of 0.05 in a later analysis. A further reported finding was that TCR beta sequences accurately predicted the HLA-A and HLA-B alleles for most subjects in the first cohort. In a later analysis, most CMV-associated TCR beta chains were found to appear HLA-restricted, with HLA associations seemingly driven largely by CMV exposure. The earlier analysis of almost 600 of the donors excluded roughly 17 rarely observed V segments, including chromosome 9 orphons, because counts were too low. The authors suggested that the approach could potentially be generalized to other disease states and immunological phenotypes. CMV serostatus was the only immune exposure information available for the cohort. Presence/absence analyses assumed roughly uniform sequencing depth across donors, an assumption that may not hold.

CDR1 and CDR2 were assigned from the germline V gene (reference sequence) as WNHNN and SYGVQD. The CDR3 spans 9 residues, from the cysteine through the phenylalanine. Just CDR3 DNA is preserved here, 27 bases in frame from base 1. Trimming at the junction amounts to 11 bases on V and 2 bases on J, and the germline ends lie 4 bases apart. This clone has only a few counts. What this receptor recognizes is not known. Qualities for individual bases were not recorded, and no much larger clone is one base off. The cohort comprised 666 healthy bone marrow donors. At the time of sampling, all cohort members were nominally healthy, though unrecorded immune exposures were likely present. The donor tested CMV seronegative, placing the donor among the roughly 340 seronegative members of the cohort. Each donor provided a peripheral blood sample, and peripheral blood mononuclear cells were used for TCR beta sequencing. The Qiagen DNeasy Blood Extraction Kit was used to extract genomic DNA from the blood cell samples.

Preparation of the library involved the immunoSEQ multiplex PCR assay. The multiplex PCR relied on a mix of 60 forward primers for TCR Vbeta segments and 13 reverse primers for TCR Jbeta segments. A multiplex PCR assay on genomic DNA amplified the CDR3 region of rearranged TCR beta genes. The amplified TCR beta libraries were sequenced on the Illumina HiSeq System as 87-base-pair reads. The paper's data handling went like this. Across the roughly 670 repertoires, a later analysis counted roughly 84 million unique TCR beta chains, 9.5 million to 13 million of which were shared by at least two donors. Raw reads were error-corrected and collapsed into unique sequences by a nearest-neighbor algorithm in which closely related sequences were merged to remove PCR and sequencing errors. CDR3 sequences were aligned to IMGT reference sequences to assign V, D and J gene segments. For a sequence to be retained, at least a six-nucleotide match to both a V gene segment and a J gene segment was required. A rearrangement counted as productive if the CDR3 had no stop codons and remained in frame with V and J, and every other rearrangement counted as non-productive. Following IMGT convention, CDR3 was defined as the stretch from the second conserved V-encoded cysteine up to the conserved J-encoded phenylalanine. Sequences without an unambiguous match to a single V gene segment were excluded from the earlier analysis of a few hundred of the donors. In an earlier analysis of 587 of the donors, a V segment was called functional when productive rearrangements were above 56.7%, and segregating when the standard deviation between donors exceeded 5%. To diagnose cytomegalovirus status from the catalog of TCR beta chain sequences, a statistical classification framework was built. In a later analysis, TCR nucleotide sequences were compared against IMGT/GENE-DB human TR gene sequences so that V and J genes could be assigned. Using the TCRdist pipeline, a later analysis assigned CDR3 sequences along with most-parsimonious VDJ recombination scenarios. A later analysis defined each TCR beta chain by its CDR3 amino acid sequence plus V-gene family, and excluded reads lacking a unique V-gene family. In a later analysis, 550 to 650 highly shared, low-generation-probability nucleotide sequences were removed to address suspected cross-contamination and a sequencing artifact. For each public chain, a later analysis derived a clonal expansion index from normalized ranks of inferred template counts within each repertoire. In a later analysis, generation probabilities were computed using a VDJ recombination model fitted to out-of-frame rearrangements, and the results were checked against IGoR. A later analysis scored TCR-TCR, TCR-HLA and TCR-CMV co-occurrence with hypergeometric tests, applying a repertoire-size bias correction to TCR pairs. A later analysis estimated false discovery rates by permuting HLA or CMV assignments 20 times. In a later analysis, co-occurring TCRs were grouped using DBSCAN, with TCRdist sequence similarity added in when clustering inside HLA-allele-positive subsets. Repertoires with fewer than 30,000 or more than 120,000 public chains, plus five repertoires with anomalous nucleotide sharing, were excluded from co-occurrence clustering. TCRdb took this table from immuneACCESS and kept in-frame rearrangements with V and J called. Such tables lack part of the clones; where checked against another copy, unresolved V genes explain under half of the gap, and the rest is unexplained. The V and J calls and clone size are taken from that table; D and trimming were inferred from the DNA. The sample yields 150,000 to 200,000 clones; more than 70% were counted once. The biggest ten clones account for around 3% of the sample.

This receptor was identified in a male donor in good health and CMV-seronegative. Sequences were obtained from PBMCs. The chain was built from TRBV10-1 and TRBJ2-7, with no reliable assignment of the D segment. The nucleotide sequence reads TGCGCCCCCACCTACGAGCAGTACTTC. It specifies CAPTYEQYF.